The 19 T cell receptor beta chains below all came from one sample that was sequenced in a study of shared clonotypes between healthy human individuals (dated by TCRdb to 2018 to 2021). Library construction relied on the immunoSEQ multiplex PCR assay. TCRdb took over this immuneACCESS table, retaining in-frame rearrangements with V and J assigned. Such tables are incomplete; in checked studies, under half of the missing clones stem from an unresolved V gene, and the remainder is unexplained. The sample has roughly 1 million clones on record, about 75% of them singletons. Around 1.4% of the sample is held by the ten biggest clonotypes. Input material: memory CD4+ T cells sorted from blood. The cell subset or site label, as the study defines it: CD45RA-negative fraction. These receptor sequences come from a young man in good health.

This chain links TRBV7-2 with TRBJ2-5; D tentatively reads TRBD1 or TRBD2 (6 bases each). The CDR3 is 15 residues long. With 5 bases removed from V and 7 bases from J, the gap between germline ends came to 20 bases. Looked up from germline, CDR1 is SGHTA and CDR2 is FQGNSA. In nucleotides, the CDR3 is TGTGCCAGCAGCCTTGGAGGGGGGCCTCGTCGGACCCAGTACTTC. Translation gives CASSLGGGPRRTQYF.

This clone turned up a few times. The CDR3 region has the DNA TGCGCCAGCAGTGAGCAGAGACAGGGGTCCGAGCAGTACTTC. It is translated as CASSEQRQGSEQYF. J is TRBJ2-7 and V is TRBV10-1, with 8 bases aligning to TRBD1. There are 14 residues in the CDR3. J lost 6 bases, V lost 2 bases, and 6 bases had no gene match. The germline CDR1 and CDR2 sequences are WNHNN and SYGVQD (reference sequence).

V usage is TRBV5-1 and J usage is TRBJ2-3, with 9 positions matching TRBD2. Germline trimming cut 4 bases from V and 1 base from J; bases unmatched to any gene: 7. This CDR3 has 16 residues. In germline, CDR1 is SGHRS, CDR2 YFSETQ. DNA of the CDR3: TGCGCCAGCAGCGAGGAGCGGGGGGTTCGCACAGATACGCAGTATTTT. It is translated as CASSEERGVRTDTQYF.

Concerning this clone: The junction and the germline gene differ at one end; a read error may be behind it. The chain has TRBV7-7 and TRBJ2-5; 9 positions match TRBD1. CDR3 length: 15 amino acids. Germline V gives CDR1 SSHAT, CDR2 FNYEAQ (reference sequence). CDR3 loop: CASSLAGTGLETQYF. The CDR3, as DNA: TGTGCTAGCAGCTTAGCCGGGACAGGGTTGGAGACCCAGTACTTC.

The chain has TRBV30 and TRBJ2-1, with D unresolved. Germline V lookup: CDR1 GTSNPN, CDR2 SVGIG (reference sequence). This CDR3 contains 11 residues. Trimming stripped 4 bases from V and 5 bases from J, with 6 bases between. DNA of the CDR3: TGTGCCTGGAAAATGGACAATGAGCAGTTCTTC. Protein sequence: CAWKMDNEQFF.

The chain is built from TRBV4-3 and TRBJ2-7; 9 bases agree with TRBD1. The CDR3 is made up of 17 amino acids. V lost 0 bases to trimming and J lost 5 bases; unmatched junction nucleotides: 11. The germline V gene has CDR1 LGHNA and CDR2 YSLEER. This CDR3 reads CASSQDTPGQGSHEQYF. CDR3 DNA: TGCGCCAGCAGCCAAGATACCCCGGGACAGGGTAGCCACGAGCAGTACTTC.

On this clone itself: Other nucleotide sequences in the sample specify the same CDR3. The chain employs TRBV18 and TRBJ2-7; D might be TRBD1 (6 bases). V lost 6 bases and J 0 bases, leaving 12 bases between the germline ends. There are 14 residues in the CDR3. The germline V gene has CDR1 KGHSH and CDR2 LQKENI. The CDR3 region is CASSLDRSSYEQYF. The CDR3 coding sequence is TGTGCCAGCTCCCTTGACAGGAGCTCCTACGAGCAGTACTTC.

CDR3 in amino acids: CASTSRSEQFF. The CDR3 DNA reads TGTGCCAGCACTTCTAGATCTGAGCAGTTCTTC. The chain recombines TRBV28 with TRBJ2-1, with D unresolved. The CDR3 is made up of 11 amino acids. Germline V gene sequence: CDR1 MDHEN, CDR2 SYDVKM. V was pared by 7 bases and J by 9 bases, with 10 bases between.

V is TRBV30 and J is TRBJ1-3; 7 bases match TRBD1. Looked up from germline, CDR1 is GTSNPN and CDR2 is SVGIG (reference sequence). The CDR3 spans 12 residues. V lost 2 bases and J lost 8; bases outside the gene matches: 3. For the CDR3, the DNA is TGTGCCTGGAGTACAGGGGATTACACCATATATTTT. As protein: CAWSTGDYTIYF.

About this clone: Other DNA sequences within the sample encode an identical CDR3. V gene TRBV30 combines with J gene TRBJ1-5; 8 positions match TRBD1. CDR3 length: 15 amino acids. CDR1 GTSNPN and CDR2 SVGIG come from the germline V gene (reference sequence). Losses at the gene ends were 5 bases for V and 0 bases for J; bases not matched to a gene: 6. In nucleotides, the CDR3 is TGTGCCTGGGGCGGACAGGGCTTTAGCAATCAGCCCCAGCATTTT. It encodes CAWGGQGFSNQPQHF.

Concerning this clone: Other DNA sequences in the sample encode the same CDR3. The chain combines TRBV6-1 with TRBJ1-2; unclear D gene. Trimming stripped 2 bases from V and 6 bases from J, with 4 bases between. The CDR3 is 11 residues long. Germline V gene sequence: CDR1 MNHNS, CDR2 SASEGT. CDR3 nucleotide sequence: TGTGCCAGCAGTGAACTACATGGCTACACCTTC. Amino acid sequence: CASSELHGYTF.

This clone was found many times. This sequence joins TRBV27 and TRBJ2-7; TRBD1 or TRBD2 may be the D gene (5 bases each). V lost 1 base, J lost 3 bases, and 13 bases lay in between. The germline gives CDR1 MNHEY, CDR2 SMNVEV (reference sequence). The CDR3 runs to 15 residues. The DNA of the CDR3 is TGTGCCAGCAGTTTATATGGGGGATCTGGCTACGAGCAGTACTTC. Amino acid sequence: CASSLYGGSGYEQYF.

CDR3 region: CASSLGSARTEAFF. Here the CDR3 DNA reads TGTGCCAGCAGCTTAGGGTCCGCGAGGACTGAAGCTTTCTTT. The chain couples TRBV5-6 to TRBJ1-1, with D uncertain. V was cut by 2 bases and J by 5 bases, with 13 bases left in between. The CDR3 consists of 14 residues. CDR1 and CDR2 (germline): SGHDT, YYEEEE.

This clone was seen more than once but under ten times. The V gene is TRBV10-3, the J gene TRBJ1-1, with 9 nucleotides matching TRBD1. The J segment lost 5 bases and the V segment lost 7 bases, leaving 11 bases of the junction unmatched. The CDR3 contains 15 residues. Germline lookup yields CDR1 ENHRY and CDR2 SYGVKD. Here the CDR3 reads CAINIGGTGSTEAFF. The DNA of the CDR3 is TGTGCCATCAATATCGGAGGGACAGGGTCGACTGAAGCTTTCTTT.

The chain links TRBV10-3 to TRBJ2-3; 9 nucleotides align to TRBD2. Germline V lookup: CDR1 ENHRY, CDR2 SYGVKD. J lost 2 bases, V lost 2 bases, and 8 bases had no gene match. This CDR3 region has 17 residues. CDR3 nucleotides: TGTGCCATCAGTGAGGGAATAGCGGGGGAGTTCACAGATACGCAGTATTTT. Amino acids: CAISEGIAGEFTDTQYF.

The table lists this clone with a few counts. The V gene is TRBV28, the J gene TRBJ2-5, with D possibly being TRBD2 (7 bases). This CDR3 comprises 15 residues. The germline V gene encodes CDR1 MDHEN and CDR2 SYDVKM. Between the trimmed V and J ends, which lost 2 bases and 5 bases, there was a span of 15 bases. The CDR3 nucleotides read TGTGCCAGCAGTTTAGGTGGGGGGGCCAAGGAGACCCAGTACTTC. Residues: CASSLGGGAKETQYF.

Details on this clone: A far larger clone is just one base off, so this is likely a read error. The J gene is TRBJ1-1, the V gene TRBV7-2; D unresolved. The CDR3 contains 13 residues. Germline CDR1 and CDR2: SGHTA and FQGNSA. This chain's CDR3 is CVSSRGMNTEAFF. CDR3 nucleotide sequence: TGTGTCAGCAGCCGAGGTATGAACACTGAAGCTTTCTTT.

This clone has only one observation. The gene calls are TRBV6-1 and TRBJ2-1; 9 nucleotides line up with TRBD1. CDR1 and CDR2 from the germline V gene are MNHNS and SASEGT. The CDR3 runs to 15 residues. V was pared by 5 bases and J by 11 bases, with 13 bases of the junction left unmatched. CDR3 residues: CASSSVTLTGGKQFF. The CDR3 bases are TGTGCCAGCAGTTCAGTAACCCTGACAGGGGGAAAGCAGTTCTTC.

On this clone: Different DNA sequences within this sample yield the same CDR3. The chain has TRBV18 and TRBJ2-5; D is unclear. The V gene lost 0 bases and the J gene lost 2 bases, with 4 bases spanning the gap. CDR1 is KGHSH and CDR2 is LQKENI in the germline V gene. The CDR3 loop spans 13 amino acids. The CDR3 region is CASSPPIQETQYF. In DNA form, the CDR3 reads TGTGCCAGCTCACCACCGATTCAAGAGACCCAGTACTTC.